A single sample gave rise to the 22 T cell receptor beta chains below, sequenced in a study of blood T cells in healthy people across ages. A sample-barcoded 5' primer and a J-beta primer mix were used in a second PCR of roughly 6 to 12 cycles. From the 5' RACE reads, TCRdb called clonotypes with MiXCR, one entry per CDR3 protein. The table has 780,000 or so distinct CDR3 sequences, 53% seen once. Sequencing input: blood. These receptors all come from a man older than 75 in good health.

The chain couples TRBV28 to TRBJ2-5; 9 bases are a match to TRBD1. Per the germline V gene, CDR1 is MDHEN and CDR2 is SYDVKM. J lost 4 bases, V lost 5 bases, and 5 bases had no gene match. The CDR3 covers 14 residues. CDR3 amino acids: CASSLGTGIETQYF. The CDR3 region has the DNA TGTGCCAGCAGTCTAGGGACAGGGATAGAGACCCAGTACTTC.

The rearrangement joins TRBV5-1 to TRBJ2-2; D is ambiguous. Germline V gene data show CDR1 as SGHRS and CDR2 as YFSETQ. CDR3 length: 12 amino acids. V was pared by 6 bases and J by 1 base, with 4 bases between. The CDR3 loop reads CASKENTGELFF. For the CDR3, the DNA is TGCGCCAGCAAGGAGAACACCGGGGAGCTGTTTTTT.

This clonotype appeared a few times. The junction departs from germline at one end; a sequencing error may be responsible. The V gene is TRBV2, the J gene TRBJ2-1; 10 bases align to TRBD2. CDR3 length: 14 amino acids. CDR1 and CDR2 (germline): SNHLY, FYNNEI. The CDR3, as DNA: TGTGTCAGCAGGATAGCGGGAGGATACAATGAGCAGTTCTTC. It codes for CVSRIAGGYNEQFF. Using reference TRBV2 and TRBJ2-1 for the parts outside the CDR3, the full variable domain is EPEVTQTPSHQVTQMGQEVILRCVPISNHLYFYWYRQILGQKVEFLVSFYNNEISEKSEIFDDQFSVERPDGSNFTLKIRSTKLEDSAMYFCVSRIAGGYNEQFFGPGTRLTVL.

The chain employs TRBV6-5 and TRBJ1-2, with D unclear. V gave up 4 bases and J gave up 8 bases, with 14 bases separating them. Germline CDR1 reads MNHEY; CDR2 reads SVGAGI. CDR3 length equals 13 residues. The CDR3 sequence: CASSLRPIMGYTF. The CDR3 DNA sequence: TGTGCCAGCAGTTTAAGACCGATCATGGGCTACACCTTC.

This clonotype was seen more than once but under ten times. V gene TRBV29-1 combines with J gene TRBJ2-5; D remains ambiguous. The CDR3 loop spans 12 amino acids. Trimming took 5 bases from V and 2 from J, leaving 9 bases between them. Germline V gives CDR1 SQVTM, CDR2 ANQGSEA. This CDR3 is CSVQKFQETQYF. For the CDR3, the DNA is TGCAGCGTTCAGAAATTTCAAGAGACCCAGTACTTC.

A few counts support this clonotype. The chain joins TRBV21-1 to TRBJ2-3; the table gives TRBD1 as D, unverified against the DNA. TRBV21-1 counts as a pseudogene. The CDR3 runs 19 residues. The CDR3 protein is CASSKALGRAGMGTDTQYF. The CDR3 DNA sequence: TGTGCCAGCAGCAAAGCGCTCGGTCGTGCAGGGATGGGCACAGATACGCAGTATTTT.

This clonotype has a handful of counts. CDR3 loop: CASSYGTGMNEQFF. The DNA of the CDR3 is TGTGCCAGCAGTTACGGGACAGGGATGAATGAGCAGTTCTTC. V and J are TRBV6-2 or TRBV6-3 and TRBJ2-1, with 9 bases fitting TRBD1. The CDR3 runs to 14 residues. V shed 2 bases, J shed 7 bases, and the junction held 3 bases outside the gene matches. Germline CDR1 is MNHEY and CDR2 is SVGEGT.

This clonotype was detected a few times. This chain connects TRBV6-1 to TRBJ1-6; D may be TRBD1 (5 bases). This CDR3 has 15 residues. Germline loops: CDR1 MNHNS, CDR2 SASEGT. V lost 0 bases and J lost 11, with 14 bases in between. This chain's CDR3 is CASSEAGDGRTPLHF. Here the CDR3 DNA reads TGTGCCAGCAGTGAAGCCGGGGACGGAAGAACACCCCTCCACTTT.

This clonotype was observed a handful of times. The chain joins TRBV7-2 to TRBJ2-7; 12 bases map to TRBD2. The CDR3 consists of 19 residues. Trimming removed 7 bases from V and 0 bases from J; junction bases left unmatched: 16. CDR1 and CDR2 (germline): SGHTA, FQGNSA. The CDR3 nucleotides read TGTGCCAGCACCCGACTAGCGGGAGTAGGGCCCAGGAGCTCCTACGAGCAGTACTTC. Its translation is CASTRLAGVGPRSSYEQYF. Full variable domain (remainder filled in from reference TRBV7-2 and TRBJ2-7): GAGVSQSPSNKVTEKGKDVELRCDPISGHTALYWYRQSLGQGLEFLIYFQGNSAPDKSGLPSDRFSAERTGGSVSTLTIQRTQQEDSAVYLCASTRLAGVGPRSSYEQYFGPGTRLTVT.

V gene TRBV2 combines with J gene TRBJ2-3; D call uncertain. This CDR3 is built from 18 residues. Germline V lookup: CDR1 SNHLY, CDR2 FYNNEI. Trimming removed 8 bases from V and 7 bases from J, with 31 bases in between. The CDR3 bases are TGTGCCAGCTCGGAAGCCGATCGAGGTGTAGTGGCGGTGAATACGCAGTATTTT. Amino acids: CASSEADRGVVAVNTQYF.

This rearrangement joins TRBV12-3 or TRBV12-4 to TRBJ1-2; 12 bases match TRBD1. CDR3 length equals 15 residues. J was trimmed by 7 bases and V by 6 bases; bases with no gene match: 9. Written as DNA, the CDR3 is TGTGCCAGCAGGCCGGGACAGGGGGCGAAGGGTGGCTACACCTTC. Protein product: CASRPGQGAKGGYTF.

Of note for this clonotype: The junction departs from the called germline gene at one end, perhaps through a read error. This sequence joins TRBV29-1 and TRBJ2-7; 13 bases line up with TRBD2. Per the germline V gene, CDR1 is SQVTM and CDR2 is ANQGSEA. The CDR3 contains 13 residues. CDR3 in DNA: TGCAGCGGGACTAGCGGGAGTTTGAATGAGCGGTACTTC. As protein: CSGTSGSLNERYF.

The rearrangement uses TRBV15 and TRBJ2-1, with no clear D. V was cut by 1 base and J by 9 bases, with 13 bases left in between. The CDR3 consists of 14 residues. The V gene's germline CDR1 is LNHNV and CDR2 YYDKDF (reference sequence). Written as DNA, the CDR3 is TGTGCCACCAGCAGAGGGGTAACTTGGGCTGAGCAGTTCTTC. This sequence encodes CATSRGVTWAEQFF.

This chain uses TRBV3-1 with TRBJ2-1; D not certain. This CDR3 comprises 14 residues. V was clipped by 5 bases and J by 2 bases, with 10 bases between them. The germline CDR1 and CDR2 sequences are LGHDT and YNNKEL (reference sequence). CDR3 coding DNA: TGTGCCAGCAGCTTGGACCAGGCCTACAATGAGCAGTTCTTC. Its protein is CASSLDQAYNEQFF.

The rearrangement uses TRBV7-2 and TRBJ2-1, with 8 bases fitting TRBD1. The CDR3 contains 15 residues. The ends lost 5 bases at V and 10 bases at J; junction bases unmatched: 13. Germline CDR1 reads SGHTA; CDR2 reads FQGNSA. The CDR3 DNA is TGTGCCAGCAGCCCAGGGGGCAGCGCCTCGGGGGAGCAGTTCTTC. Translation: CASSPGGSASGEQFF.

The rearrangement joins TRBV7-3 to TRBJ1-2; D might be TRBD1 (5 bases). Germline lookup yields CDR1 SGHTA and CDR2 FQGTGA. CDR3 length equals 12 residues. V was cut by 7 bases and J by 6 bases, with 12 bases left in between. This CDR3 is CASKGIEDGYTF. The CDR3 nucleotides are TGTGCCAGCAAGGGGATTGAAGATGGCTACACCTTC.

Written as DNA, the CDR3 is TGCAGTGCTAGAGAACGACAGGGTGGGGGGCAGTTCTTC. Encoded protein: CSARERQGGGQFF. The J gene is TRBJ2-1, the V gene TRBV20-1; TRBD1 aligns across 7 bases. V was pared by 0 bases and J by 12 bases, with 8 bases of the junction left unmatched. The CDR3 length is 13 residues. Germline V lookup: CDR1 DFQATT, CDR2 SNEGSKA (reference sequence).

This chain links TRBV6-1 with TRBJ2-7; 9 nucleotides align to TRBD1. Germline CDR1 is MNHNS and CDR2 is SASEGT. CDR3 length: 13 amino acids. V lost 6 bases to trimming and J lost 3 bases; unmatched junction nucleotides: 3. This CDR3 reads CASSADRGYEQYF. The CDR3 nucleotides read TGTGCCAGCAGCGCGGACAGGGGCTACGAGCAGTACTTC.

The chain employs TRBV5-1 and TRBJ2-1, with 9 bases identical to TRBD2. CDR1 is SGHRS and CDR2 is YFSETQ in the germline V gene. The junction had 5 bases not matched to a gene; V was cut back by 2 bases and J by 5 bases. The CDR3 covers 15 residues. CDR3 residues: CASSFLAGPHNEQFF. The CDR3 DNA is TGCGCCAGCAGCTTTCTAGCGGGACCGCACAATGAGCAGTTCTTC.

This chain connects TRBV24-1 to TRBJ2-7, with 10 bases identical to TRBD1. J gave up 4 bases and V 5 bases, and 13 bases lay outside the gene matches. The CDR3 is made up of 17 amino acids. Germline lookup yields CDR1 KGHDR and CDR2 SFDVKD. The CDR3 bases are TGTGCCACCAGTGTCCCTAGGAAGGGGGACAGGGGTTACGAGCAGTACTTC. Amino acid sequence: CATSVPRKGDRGYEQYF.

The rearrangement links TRBV27 to TRBJ2-6, with 13 bases identical to TRBD2. This CDR3 has 23 residues. Germline trimming cut 4 bases from V and 2 bases from J; bases unmatched to any gene: 20. Germline CDR1 reads MNHEY; CDR2 reads SMNVEV (reference sequence). In nucleotides, the CDR3 is TGTGCCAGCAGTTCCGCTAGGCTTGAAAACCCGGGACTAGCGGGAACTGGGGCCAACGTCCTGACTTTC. This translates into CASSSARLENPGLAGTGANVLTF.

This clonotype has at least ten counts. Sequence at one end of the junction differs from germline and may be a read error. V gene TRBV30 combines with J gene TRBJ2-7; TRBD1 matches at 7 bases. Germline V gives CDR1 GTSNPN, CDR2 SVGIG (reference sequence). The CDR3 sequence is 14 residues long. The CDR3 nucleotides are TGTGCCTGGAGCTCAAAGGGGGCGTCCTACGAGCTGTACTTC. The encoded protein is CAWSSKGASYELYF. The whole variable domain, filled in from reference TRBV30 and TRBJ2-7, reads SQTIHQWPATLVQPVGSPLSLECTVEGTSNPNLYWYRQAAGRGLQLLFYSVGIGQISSEVPQNLSASRPQDRQFILSSKKLLLSDSGFYLCAWSSKGASYELYFGPGTRLTVT.